Listed below are T cell receptor beta chains from one sample, sequenced in a study of blood T cells in healthy people across ages. One entry per CDR3 protein results from TCRdb running MiXCR on the 5' RACE reads. The table records around 1,000,000 distinct CDR3 sequences, under 40% of them present only once. Sequences were obtained from blood. Receptor source: a man aged 18 to 30 in good health. Each CDR3 is given with its conserved first and last residue. The order of the fields is clone size, J gene, V gene, D gene, CDR3 protein, CDR3 DNA. D genes are given only for firm matches. Only part of the rows carry a size: once, few, many, or a class if the clone is expanded.

clone_size: NA; j_call: TRBJ1-4; v_call: TRBV7-9; d_call: NA; cdr3_aa: CASSWDMNEKLFF; cdr3_nt: TGTGCCAGCAGCTGGGACATGAATGAAAAACTGTTTTTT
clone_size: NA; j_call: TRBJ1-1; v_call: TRBV7-2; d_call: NA; cdr3_aa: CASSLDSPRQGTEAFF; cdr3_nt: TGTGCCAGCAGCTTAGACTCCCCCCGGCAGGGTACTGAAGCTTTCTTT
clone_size: few; j_call: TRBJ2-3; v_call: TRBV6-4; d_call: TRBD2; cdr3_aa: CASSDRRGSSSTDTQYF; cdr3_nt: TGTGCCAGCAGTGACCGGCGGGGGAGTTCTAGCACAGATACGCAGTATTTT
clone_size: few; j_call: TRBJ2-3; v_call: TRBV4-3; d_call: TRBD2; cdr3_aa: CASSQGTSGGVTDTQYF; cdr3_nt: TGCGCCAGCAGCCAAGGGACTAGCGGGGGAGTCACAGATACGCAGTATTTT
clone_size: few; j_call: TRBJ1-4; v_call: TRBV4-1; d_call: TRBD1; cdr3_aa: CASSQETGGGEKLFF; cdr3_nt: TGCGCCAGCAGCCAAGAGACAGGGGGCGGTGAAAAACTGTTTTTT
clone_size: NA; j_call: TRBJ2-7; v_call: TRBV5-1; d_call: TRBD1; cdr3_aa: CASSLSGTGTFSYEQYF; cdr3_nt: TGCGCCAGCAGCTTGTCGGGGACAGGGACTTTCTCCTACGAGCAGTACTTC
clone_size: NA; j_call: TRBJ2-7; v_call: TRBV3-1; d_call: NA; cdr3_aa: CASSQDIHEQYF; cdr3_nt: TGTGCCAGCAGCCAAGATATCCACGAGCAGTACTTC
clone_size: few; j_call: TRBJ1-6; v_call: TRBV7-2; d_call: NA; cdr3_aa: CASSRSDYNSPLHF; cdr3_nt: TGTGCCAGCAGCCGCTCCGACTATAATTCACCCCTCCACTTT
clone_size: few; j_call: TRBJ2-1; v_call: TRBV5-6; d_call: TRBD1; cdr3_aa: CASTLWSGTGESEQFF; cdr3_nt: TGTGCCAGCACCCTCTGGTCGGGGACAGGGGAGAGTGAGCAGTTCTTC
clone_size: NA; j_call: TRBJ2-2; v_call: TRBV25-1; d_call: TRBD1; cdr3_aa: CASSGERTGFGELFF; cdr3_nt: TGTGCCAGCAGTGGAGAAAGGACAGGGTTTGGGGAGCTGTTTTTT
clone_size: many; j_call: TRBJ2-4; v_call: TRBV29-1; d_call: NA; cdr3_aa: CSALRGPRDIQYF; cdr3_nt: TGCAGCGCCCTCCGGGGGCCGAGGGACATTCAGTACTTC
clone_size: NA; j_call: TRBJ2-1; v_call: TRBV6-5; d_call: NA; cdr3_aa: CASSYDVRLYNEQFF; cdr3_nt: TGTGCCAGCAGTTACGATGTGCGCCTGTACAATGAGCAGTTCTTC
clone_size: NA; j_call: TRBJ2-1; v_call: TRBV4-1; d_call: NA; cdr3_aa: CASSQEGTGTNEQFF; cdr3_nt: TGCGCCAGCAGCCAAGAGGGAACGGGTACCAATGAGCAGTTCTTC
clone_size: NA; j_call: TRBJ2-5; v_call: TRBV4-3; d_call: TRBD2; cdr3_aa: CASSHGLAEQEAQYF; cdr3_nt: TGCGCCAGCAGCCACGGACTAGCGGAACAAGAGGCCCAGTACTTC
clone_size: NA; j_call: TRBJ2-5; v_call: TRBV12-5; d_call: NA; cdr3_aa: CASAQYEETQYF; cdr3_nt: TGTGCTAGTGCCCAATATGAGGAGACCCAGTACTTC
clone_size: few; j_call: TRBJ2-1; v_call: TRBV10-3; d_call: TRBD2; cdr3_aa: CAISDWLAGINEQFF; cdr3_nt: TGTGCCATCAGTGATTGGCTAGCGGGGATCAATGAGCAGTTCTTC
clone_size: NA; j_call: TRBJ2-5; v_call: TRBV4-1; d_call: NA; cdr3_aa: CASSPSVSDNEQYF; cdr3_nt: TGCGCCAGCAGCCCTTCCGTTTCGGACAATGAGCAGTACTTC
clone_size: NA; j_call: TRBJ2-1; v_call: TRBV4-3; d_call: NA; cdr3_aa: CASSQDRQTYNEQFF; cdr3_nt: TGCGCCAGCAGCCAAGATCGGCAGACCTACAATGAGCAGTTCTTC
clone_size: NA; j_call: TRBJ2-1; v_call: TRBV20-1; d_call: NA; cdr3_aa: CSARDFRGNYNEQFF; cdr3_nt: TGCAGTGCTAGAGATTTCCGGGGGAACTACAATGAGCAGTTCTTC
clone_size: few; j_call: TRBJ2-2; v_call: TRBV14; d_call: NA; cdr3_aa: CASRDLAFTGELFF; cdr3_nt: TGTGCCAGTCGAGATCTAGCGTTCACCGGGGAGCTGTTTTTT
clone_size: NA; j_call: TRBJ1-4; v_call: TRBV9; d_call: NA; cdr3_aa: CASSVDGDEKLFF; cdr3_nt: TGTGCCAGCAGCGTAGACGGGGATGAAAAACTGTTTTTT
clone_size: NA; j_call: TRBJ2-5; v_call: TRBV11-2; d_call: TRBD1; cdr3_aa: CAGQGTNQETQYF; cdr3_nt: TGTGCCGGACAGGGGACAAACCAAGAGACCCAGTACTTC
clone_size: NA; j_call: TRBJ2-1; v_call: TRBV14; d_call: TRBD1; cdr3_aa: CASSRGQGATYNEQFF; cdr3_nt: TGTGCCAGCAGCCGCGGACAGGGGGCCACCTACAATGAGCAGTTCTTC
clone_size: NA; j_call: TRBJ1-1; v_call: TRBV6-6; d_call: TRBD1; cdr3_aa: CASSYRQGDTEAFF; cdr3_nt: TGTGCCAGCAGTTACCGTCAGGGGGACACTGAAGCTTTCTTT
clone_size: NA; j_call: TRBJ2-5; v_call: TRBV7-8; d_call: TRBD2; cdr3_aa: CASSLGISGGAYFNEQYF; cdr3_nt: TGTGCCAGCAGCCTAGGGATCAGCGGGGGGGCCTACTTCAATGAGCAGTACTTC
clone_size: few; j_call: TRBJ2-3; v_call: TRBV10-3; d_call: NA; cdr3_aa: CAIRMRLDTDTQYF; cdr3_nt: TGTGCCATCAGAATGAGACTAGACACAGATACGCAGTATTTT
clone_size: many; j_call: TRBJ1-1; v_call: TRBV7-9; d_call: NA; cdr3_aa: CASSVEQNTEAFF; cdr3_nt: TGTGCCAGCAGCGTAGAACAGAACACTGAAGCTTTCTTT
clone_size: NA; j_call: TRBJ2-3; v_call: TRBV27; d_call: TRBD2; cdr3_aa: CASTPLAGVLDTQYF; cdr3_nt: TGTGCCAGCACCCCCTTAGCGGGTGTATTGGATACGCAGTATTTT
clone_size: few; j_call: TRBJ2-5; v_call: TRBV5-1; d_call: NA; cdr3_aa: CASSSRQVGETQYF; cdr3_nt: TGCGCCAGCAGCTCCAGACAGGTTGGGGAGACCCAGTACTTC
clone_size: NA; j_call: TRBJ2-3; v_call: TRBV10-3; d_call: TRBD2; cdr3_aa: CAIRRGAPTDTQYF; cdr3_nt: TGTGCCATCAGGCGGGGGGCCCCCACAGATACGCAGTATTTT
clone_size: few; j_call: TRBJ2-3; v_call: TRBV20-1; d_call: NA; cdr3_aa: CSGVAPTDTQYF; cdr3_nt: TGCAGTGGGGTAGCCCCCACAGATACGCAGTATTTT
clone_size: NA; j_call: TRBJ2-3; v_call: TRBV5-6; d_call: NA; cdr3_aa: CASSSARFTDTQYF; cdr3_nt: TGTGCCAGCAGCTCTGCCCGGTTTACAGATACGCAGTATTTT
clone_size: NA; j_call: TRBJ1-1; v_call: TRBV7-2; d_call: NA; cdr3_aa: CASSSHRDGNTEAFF; cdr3_nt: TGTGCCAGCAGCTCCCACAGGGATGGGAACACTGAAGCTTTCTTT
clone_size: NA; j_call: TRBJ1-5; v_call: TRBV12-3/TRBV12-4; d_call: NA; cdr3_aa: CASSFTTGRNQPQHF; cdr3_nt: TGTGCCAGCAGTTTTACGACAGGTAGGAATCAGCCCCAGCATTTT
clone_size: few; j_call: TRBJ2-5; v_call: TRBV11-2; d_call: NA; cdr3_aa: CASRFGRQETQYF; cdr3_nt: TGTGCCAGCAGGTTCGGACGTCAAGAGACCCAGTACTTC
clone_size: NA; j_call: TRBJ1-3; v_call: TRBV30; d_call: NA; cdr3_aa: CAWTDAGNTIYF; cdr3_nt: TGTGCCTGGACGGACGCTGGAAACACCATATATTTT
clone_size: few; j_call: TRBJ2-7; v_call: TRBV10-3; d_call: NA; cdr3_aa: CAISPSYEQYF; cdr3_nt: TGTGCCATCAGCCCCAGCTACGAGCAGTACTTC
clone_size: NA; j_call: TRBJ2-1; v_call: TRBV20-1; d_call: NA; cdr3_aa: CSTRDQLRYNEQFF; cdr3_nt: TGCAGTACTAGAGATCAACTGCGATACAATGAGCAGTTCTTC
clone_size: NA; j_call: TRBJ1-3; v_call: TRBV4-3; d_call: NA; cdr3_aa: CASSRAGNSGNTIYF; cdr3_nt: TGCGCCAGCAGCCGGGCAGGCAACTCTGGAAACACCATATATTTT
clone_size: NA; j_call: TRBJ1-1; v_call: TRBV11-2; d_call: NA; cdr3_aa: CASSPRTPGIMNTEAFF; cdr3_nt: TGTGCCAGCAGCCCCCGAACCCCAGGGATAATGAACACTGAAGCTTTCTTT
clone_size: many; j_call: TRBJ2-3; v_call: TRBV20-1; d_call: TRBD2; cdr3_aa: CSARGTSGRHTQYF; cdr3_nt: TGCAGTGCTAGAGGGACTAGCGGGAGGCATACGCAGTATTTT
clone_size: few; j_call: TRBJ1-2; v_call: TRBV4-3; d_call: NA; cdr3_aa: CASSQDPTPGTHGYTF; cdr3_nt: TGCGCCAGCAGCCAAGATCCGACGCCAGGGACCCATGGCTACACCTTC
clone_size: many; j_call: TRBJ2-5; v_call: TRBV9; d_call: TRBD2; cdr3_aa: CASSVTAGQETQYF; cdr3_nt: TGTGCCAGCAGCGTCACAGCGGGGCAAGAGACCCAGTACTTC